The 19 T cell receptor beta chains below come from one sample, sequenced in a study of T cell responses to AZD1222 COVID-19 vaccine. Some clones are missing from TCRdb's copy, which holds only in-frame ones; the method was immunoSEQ multiplex PCR. The sample has approximately 92,000 clones; 90% to 95% are singletons. Sequenced here: peripheral blood, sampled on day 0 of AZD1222 vaccination. All receptors come from an adult in good health.

The rearrangement joins TRBV6-4 to TRBJ1-4, with D tentatively TRBD1 (5 bases). The V and J ends lost 6 bases and 8 bases respectively, with 19 bases between them. The CDR3 consists of 15 residues. From germline, CDR1 is MRHNA and CDR2 SNTAGT. This CDR3 is CASSASAGKEEKLFF. As DNA, the CDR3 is TGTGCCAGCAGCGCGAGTGCAGGGAAGGAGGAAAAACTGTTTTTT.

The V and J genes are TRBV19 and TRBJ1-3; 7 bases align to TRBD1. V shed 4 bases, J shed 0 bases, and the junction held 3 bases outside the gene matches. Germline loops: CDR1 LNHDA, CDR2 SQIVND (reference sequence). CDR3 length: 15 residues. The CDR3 reads CASSTPGGSGNTIYF. Written as DNA, the CDR3 is TGTGCCAGTAGTACCCCAGGGGGCTCTGGAAACACCATATATTTT. The entire variable domain, with the rest obtained from reference TRBV19 and TRBJ1-3, is as follows: DGGITQSPKYLFRKEGQNVTLSCEQNLNHDAMYWYRQDPGQGLRLIYYSQIVNDFQKGDIAEGYSVSREKKESFPLTVTSAQKNPTAFYLCASSTPGGSGNTIYFGEGSWLTVV.

The chain recombines TRBV19 with TRBJ1-4, with D possibly TRBD1 on 5 matching bases. V was shortened by 6 bases and J by 5 bases, with 13 bases between the two germline ends. Germline V CDR1 and CDR2: LNHDA, SQIVND (reference sequence). There are 14 residues in the CDR3. The CDR3 DNA is TGTGCCAGTAGGGGACGGAGAGGAAATGAAAAACTGTTTTTT. Encoded protein: CASRGRRGNEKLFF.

For the CDR3, the DNA is TGTGCTAGTGGTTTGGTAGGTGGGGGGTTGCACTATGGCTACACCTTC. Encoded protein: CASGLVGGGLHYGYTF. The J gene is TRBJ1-2, the V gene TRBV12-5, with a weak D call TRBD1 (5 bases). V lost 0 bases, J lost 3 bases, and 14 bases lay in between. This CDR3 is 16 amino acids long. In germline, CDR1 is LGHNT, CDR2 FRNRAP.

V is TRBV28 and J is TRBJ1-1, with D possibly matching TRBD1 (6 bases). V was clipped by 2 bases and J by 11 bases, with 18 bases between them. CDR3 length equals 14 residues. Germline loops: CDR1 MDHEN, CDR2 SYDVKM. CDR3 nucleotides: TGTGCCAGCAGTTTAGGAGGAGTCGGGACAAGGGCTTTCTTT. Encoded protein: CASSLGGVGTRAFF.

The table lists this clone with a count of one. The rearrangement links TRBV5-1 to TRBJ2-7; tentative D call: TRBD2 (6 bases). Germline V gene lookup returns CDR1 SGHRS and CDR2 YFSETQ. V shed 4 bases and J shed 0 bases, with 14 bases lying between them. The CDR3 contains 15 residues. Here the CDR3 reads CASSRGTEASYEQYF. CDR3 DNA sequence: TGCGCCAGCAGCCGCGGGACCGAAGCCTCCTACGAGCAGTACTTC. Combining the CDR3 with reference TRBV5-1 and TRBJ2-7 gives the whole variable domain KAGVTQTPRYLIKTRGQQVTLSCSPISGHRSVSWYQQTPGQGLQFLFEYFSETQRNKGNFPGRFSGRQFSNSRSEMNVSTLELGDSALYLCASSRGTEASYEQYFGPGTRLTVT.

This clone was seen just once. This chain connects TRBV2 to TRBJ1-5, with D possibly being TRBD1 (6 bases). V lost 4 bases to trimming and J lost 7 bases, with 11 bases between them. Germline assignment: CDR1 SNHLY and CDR2 FYNNEI. The CDR3 consists of 13 residues. CDR3 residues: CASSVYREQPQHF. Here the CDR3 DNA reads TGTGCCAGCAGTGTTTACAGGGAACAGCCCCAGCATTTT.

This clone has only a few counts. This chain joins TRBV11-1 and TRBJ2-5; 7 bases are a match to TRBD2. Per germline, CDR1 SGHAT and CDR2 FQDESV (reference sequence). There are 14 residues in the CDR3. The trim removed 5 bases at V and 1 base at J, leaving 4 bases unmatched. The CDR3 region is CASSPGGTQETQYF. The CDR3 nucleotides read TGTGCCAGCAGCCCCGGGGGGACCCAAGAGACCCAGTACTTC.

The chain has TRBV6-5 and TRBJ1-5; TRBD1 agrees at 9 bases. The CDR3 runs to 14 residues. Germline V lookup: CDR1 MNHEY, CDR2 SVGAGI. V shed 6 bases, J shed 6 bases, and the junction held 6 bases outside the gene matches. The CDR3 is CASRGQGSPQPQHF. The CDR3 nucleotides read TGTGCCAGCAGAGGACAGGGGTCCCCTCAGCCCCAGCATTTT.

In DNA form, the CDR3 reads TGTGCCTGGAGTGTACAAGGGTTGGGCTACACCTTC. It is translated as CAWSVQGLGYTF. The chain joins TRBV30 to TRBJ1-2; unclear D gene. This CDR3 is built from 12 residues. Germline CDR1 reads GTSNPN; CDR2 reads SVGIG (reference sequence). The germline V and J ends were trimmed by 0 bases and 8 bases, with 10 bases remaining between them.

The count of this clone is one. The rearrangement joins TRBV11-3 to TRBJ2-3; 9 bases agree with TRBD2. V gave up 3 bases and J gave up 2 bases; unmatched junction bases: 6. The germline V gene encodes CDR1 SGHNT and CDR2 YENEEA. The CDR3 covers 16 residues. CDR3 sequence: CASSLGTSTNTDTQYF. The CDR3 DNA sequence: TGTGCCAGCAGCTTGGGGACTAGCACCAACACAGATACGCAGTATTTT.

The rearrangement uses TRBV12-3 or TRBV12-4 and TRBJ1-1; possibly TRBD1 for D (5 bases). The V gene lost 6 bases and the J gene lost 5 bases, with 13 bases spanning the gap. CDR3 size: 13 residues. CDR3 residues: CASRRQGGTEAFF. In DNA, the CDR3 is TGTGCCAGCAGACGCCAGGGAGGTACTGAAGCTTTCTTT.

The chain uses TRBV2 and TRBJ2-1; no clear D gene. Germline loops: CDR1 SNHLY, CDR2 FYNNEI. Trimming cost V 8 bases and J 4 bases, with 12 bases left between them. The CDR3 is 13 residues long. This CDR3 reads CASGHVEYNEQFF. The DNA for the CDR3 is TGTGCCAGCGGCCACGTAGAATACAATGAGCAGTTCTTC.

The genes are TRBV5-1 and TRBJ1-5; 9 nucleotides match TRBD1. The CDR3 has 14 residues. The V segment lost 5 bases and the J segment 5 bases; nucleotides outside the gene matches: 5. Germline lookup yields CDR1 SGHRS and CDR2 YFSETQ. As DNA, the CDR3 is TGCGCCAGCAGGCCCGACAGGGGGGATCAGCCCCAGCATTTT. Translation gives CASRPDRGDQPQHF.

The chain has TRBV3-1 (or the pseudogene TRBV3-2) and TRBJ1-5; D possibly corresponds to TRBD1 (5 bases). Germline lookup yields CDR1 LGHDT and CDR2 YNNKEL (reference sequence). There are 16 residues in the CDR3. Trimming shortened V by 2 bases and J by 1 base, and 12 bases separated the two germline ends. DNA of the CDR3: TGTGCCAGCAGCCAAAGCGGGGCCAGGAGCAATCAGCCCCAGCATTTT. Protein product: CASSQSGARSNQPQHF.

This chain joins TRBV19 and TRBJ1-5; possibly TRBD1 for D (5 bases). In germline, CDR1 is LNHDA, CDR2 SQIVND (reference sequence). V gave up 3 bases and J gave up 6 bases, with 12 bases separating them. The CDR3 spans 14 residues. In DNA, the CDR3 is TGTGCCAGTAGTATCCCGGGGCTGCGTCAGCCCCAGCATTTT. Translating it yields CASSIPGLRQPQHF.

The chain has TRBV18 and TRBJ2-2; no firm D call. The CDR3 runs 13 residues. V was shortened by 3 bases and J by 6 bases, with 8 bases between the two germline ends. The germline V gene encodes CDR1 KGHSH and CDR2 LQKENI. The CDR3 protein is CASSPAPPGELFF. In DNA form, the CDR3 reads TGTGCCAGCTCACCCGCGCCCCCCGGGGAGCTGTTTTTT.

This chain joins TRBV28 and TRBJ2-7, with 11 nucleotides matching TRBD2. The length of the CDR3 is 15 residues. The V gene's germline CDR1 is MDHEN and CDR2 SYDVKM. After removal of 3 bases from V and 3 bases from J, the junction contained 4 bases not matched to a gene. CDR3 bases: TGTGCCAGCAGTTTGACGGGACTAGCGGTCTACGAGCAGTACTTC. It is translated as CASSLTGLAVYEQYF.

CDR3 sequence: CASSMLLPGGTGELFF. The CDR3 DNA reads TGTGCCAGCAGCATGCTACTTCCCGGGGGGACCGGGGAGCTGTTTTTT. The chain has TRBV7-9 and TRBJ2-2; TRBD2 matches at 7 bases. V was clipped by 5 bases and J by 5 bases; unmatched bases: 11. In germline, CDR1 is SEHNR, CDR2 FQNEAQ (reference sequence). The CDR3 spans 16 residues.